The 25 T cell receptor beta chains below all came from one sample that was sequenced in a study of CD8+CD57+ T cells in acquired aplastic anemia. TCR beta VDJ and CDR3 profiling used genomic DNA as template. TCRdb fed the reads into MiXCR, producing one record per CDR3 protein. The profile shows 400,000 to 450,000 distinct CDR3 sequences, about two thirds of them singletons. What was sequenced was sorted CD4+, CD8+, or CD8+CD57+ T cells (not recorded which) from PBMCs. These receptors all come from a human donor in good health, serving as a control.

CDR3 bases: TGTGCCAGCTTCGTGGGACCGGCCAAATGGGAGACCCAGTACTTC. Translation: CASFVGPAKWETQYF. V usage is TRBV6-5 and J usage is TRBJ2-5; D could derive from TRBD1 or TRBD2 (5 bases each). The germline V gene has CDR1 MNHEY and CDR2 SVGAGI. Deletions cut 8 bases from V and 5 bases from J, with 21 bases between. The CDR3 has 15 amino acids.

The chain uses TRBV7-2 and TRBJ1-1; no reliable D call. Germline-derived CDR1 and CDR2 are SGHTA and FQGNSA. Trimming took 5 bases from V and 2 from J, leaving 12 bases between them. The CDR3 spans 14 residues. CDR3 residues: CASSALAVNTEAFF. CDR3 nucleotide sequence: TGTGCCAGCAGCGCCCTGGCAGTTAACACTGAAGCTTTCTTT.

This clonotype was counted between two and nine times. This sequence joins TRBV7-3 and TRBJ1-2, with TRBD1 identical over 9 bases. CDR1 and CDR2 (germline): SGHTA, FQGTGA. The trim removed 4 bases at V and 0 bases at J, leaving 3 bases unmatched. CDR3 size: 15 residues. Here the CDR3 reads CASSSGTGTNYGYTF. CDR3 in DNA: TGTGCCAGCAGCTCGGGGACAGGGACTAACTATGGCTACACCTTC.

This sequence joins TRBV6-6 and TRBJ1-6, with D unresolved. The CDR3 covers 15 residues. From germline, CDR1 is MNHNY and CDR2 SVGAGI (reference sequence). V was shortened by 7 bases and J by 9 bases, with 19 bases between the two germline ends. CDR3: CASKKDLEGGSPLHF. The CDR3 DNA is TGTGCCAGCAAGAAGGACCTCGAGGGAGGTTCACCCCTCCACTTT.

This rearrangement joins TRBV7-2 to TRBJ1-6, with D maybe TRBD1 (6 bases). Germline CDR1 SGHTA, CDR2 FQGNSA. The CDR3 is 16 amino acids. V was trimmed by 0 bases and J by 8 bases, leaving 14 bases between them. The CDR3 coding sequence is TGTGCCAGCAGCTTAGCGGTGGGGGGCCGATATTCACCCCTCCACTTT. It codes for CASSLAVGGRYSPLHF.

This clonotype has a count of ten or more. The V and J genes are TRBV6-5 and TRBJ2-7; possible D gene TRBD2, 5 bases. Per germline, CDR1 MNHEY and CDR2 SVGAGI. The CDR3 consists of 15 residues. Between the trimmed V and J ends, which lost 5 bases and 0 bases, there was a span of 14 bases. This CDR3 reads CASSITGVSSYEQYF. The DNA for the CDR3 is TGTGCCAGCAGTATTACCGGGGTAAGCTCCTACGAGCAGTACTTC.

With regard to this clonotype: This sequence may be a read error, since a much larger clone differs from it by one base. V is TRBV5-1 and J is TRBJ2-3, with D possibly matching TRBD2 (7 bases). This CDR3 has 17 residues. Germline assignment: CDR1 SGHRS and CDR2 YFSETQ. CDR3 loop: CASSLARAGASADTQYF. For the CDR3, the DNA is TGTGCCAGCAGCTTGGCACGGGCGGGGGCTTCCGCAGATACGCAGTATTTT. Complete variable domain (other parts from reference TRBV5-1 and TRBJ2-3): KAGVTQTPRYLIKTRGQQVTLSCSPISGHRSVSWYQQTPGQGLQFLFEYFSETQRNKGNFPGRFSGRQFSNSRSEMNVSTLELGDSALYLCASSLARAGASADTQYFGPGTRLTVL.

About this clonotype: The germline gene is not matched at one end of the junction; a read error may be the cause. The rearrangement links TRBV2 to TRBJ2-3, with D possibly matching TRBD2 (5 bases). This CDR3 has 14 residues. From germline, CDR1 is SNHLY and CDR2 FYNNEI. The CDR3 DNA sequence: TGTGCCGGCACACAAGCGGAGAACACAGATATGCAGTATTTT. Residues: CAGTQAENTDMQYF. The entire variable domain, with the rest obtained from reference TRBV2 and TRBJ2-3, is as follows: EPEVTQTPSHQVTQMGQEVILRCVPISNHLYFYWYRQILGQKVEFLVSFYNNEISEKSEIFDDQFSVERPDGSNFTLKIRSTKLEDSAMYFCAGTQAENTDMQYFGPGTRLTVL.

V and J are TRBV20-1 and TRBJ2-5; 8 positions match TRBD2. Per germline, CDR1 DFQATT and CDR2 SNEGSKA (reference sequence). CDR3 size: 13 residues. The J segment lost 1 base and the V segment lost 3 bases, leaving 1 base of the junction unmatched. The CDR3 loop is CSASSGAQETQYF. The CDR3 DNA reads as TGCAGTGCTAGTAGCGGGGCCCAAGAGACCCAGTACTTC.

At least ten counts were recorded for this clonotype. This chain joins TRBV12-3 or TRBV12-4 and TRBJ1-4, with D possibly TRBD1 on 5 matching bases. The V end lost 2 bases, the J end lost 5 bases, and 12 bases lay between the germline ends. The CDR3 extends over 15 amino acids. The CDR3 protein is CASSLFAGENEKLFF. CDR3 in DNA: TGTGCCAGCAGTTTATTTGCGGGGGAGAATGAAAAACTGTTTTTT.

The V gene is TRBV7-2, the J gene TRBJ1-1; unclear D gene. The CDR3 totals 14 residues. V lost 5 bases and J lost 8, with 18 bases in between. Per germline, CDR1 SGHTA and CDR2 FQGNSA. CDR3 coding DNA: TGTGCCAGCAGCCAAGCAGATCAGGAAGGGGAAGCTTTCTTT. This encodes CASSQADQEGEAFF.

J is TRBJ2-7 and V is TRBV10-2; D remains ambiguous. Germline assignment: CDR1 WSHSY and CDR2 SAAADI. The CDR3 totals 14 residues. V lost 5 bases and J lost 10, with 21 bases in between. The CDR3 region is CASSQDRRSYGQYF. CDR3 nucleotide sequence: TGCGCCAGCAGTCAAGATCGCCGGAGTTACGGCCAGTACTTC.

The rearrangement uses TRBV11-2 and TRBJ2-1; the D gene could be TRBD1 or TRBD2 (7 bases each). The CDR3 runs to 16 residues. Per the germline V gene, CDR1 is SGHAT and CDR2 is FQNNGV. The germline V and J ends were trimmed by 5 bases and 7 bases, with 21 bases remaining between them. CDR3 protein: CASSKGATGGRNEQFF. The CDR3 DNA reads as TGTGCCAGCAGCAAGGGGGCGACGGGGGGTAGGAATGAGCAGTTCTTC.

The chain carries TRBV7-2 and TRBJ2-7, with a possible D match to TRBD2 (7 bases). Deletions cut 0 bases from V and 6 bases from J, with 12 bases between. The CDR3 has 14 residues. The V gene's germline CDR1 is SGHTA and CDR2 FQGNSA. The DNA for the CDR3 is TGTGCCAGCAGCTTAGCGGGCGGGGGCGGCGAGCAGTACTTC. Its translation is CASSLAGGGGEQYF.

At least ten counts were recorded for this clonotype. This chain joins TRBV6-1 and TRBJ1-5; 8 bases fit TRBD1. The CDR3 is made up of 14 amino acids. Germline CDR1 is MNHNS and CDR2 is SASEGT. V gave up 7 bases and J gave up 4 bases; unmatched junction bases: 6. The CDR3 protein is CASISTGGNQPQHF. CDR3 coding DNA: TGTGCCAGCATTTCAACAGGGGGAAATCAGCCCCAGCATTTT.

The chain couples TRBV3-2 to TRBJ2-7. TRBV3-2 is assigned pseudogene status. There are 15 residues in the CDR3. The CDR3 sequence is CASSQDEDGAYEQYF. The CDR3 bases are TGTGCCAGCAGCCAAGATGAGGACGGAGCCTACGAGCAGTACTTC.

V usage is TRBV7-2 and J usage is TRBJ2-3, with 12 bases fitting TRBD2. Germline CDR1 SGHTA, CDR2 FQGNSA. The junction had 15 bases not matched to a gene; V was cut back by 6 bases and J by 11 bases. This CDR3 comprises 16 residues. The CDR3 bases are TGTGCCAGCAGTCCGCGACTAGCGGGGGACAATGAGCAGCAGTATTTT. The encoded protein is CASSPRLAGDNEQQYF.

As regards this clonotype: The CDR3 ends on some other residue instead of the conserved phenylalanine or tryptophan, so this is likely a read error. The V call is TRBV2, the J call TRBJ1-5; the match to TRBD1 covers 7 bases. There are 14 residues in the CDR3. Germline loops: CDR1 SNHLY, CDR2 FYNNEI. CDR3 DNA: TGTGCCACCAGCAGGGGGGGTGACAATCATCCCCAGCATCTT. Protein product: CATSRGGDNHPQHL.

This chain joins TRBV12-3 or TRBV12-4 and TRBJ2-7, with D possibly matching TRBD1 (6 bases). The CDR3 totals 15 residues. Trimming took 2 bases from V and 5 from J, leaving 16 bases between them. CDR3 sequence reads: CASSLRAGDGHEQYF. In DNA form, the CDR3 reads TGTGCCAGCAGTTTACGGGCAGGGGACGGCCACGAGCAGTACTTC.

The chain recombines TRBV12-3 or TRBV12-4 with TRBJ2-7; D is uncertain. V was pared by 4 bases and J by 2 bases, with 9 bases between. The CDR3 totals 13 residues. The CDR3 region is CASSCLDTYEQYF. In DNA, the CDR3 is TGTGCCAGCAGTTGTTTAGACACCTACGAGCAGTACTTC.

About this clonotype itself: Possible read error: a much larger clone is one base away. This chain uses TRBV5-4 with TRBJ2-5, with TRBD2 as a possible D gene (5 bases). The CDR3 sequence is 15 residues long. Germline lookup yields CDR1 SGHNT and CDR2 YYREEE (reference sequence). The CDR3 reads CASSLGGPEGQTQHF. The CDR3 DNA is TGTGCCAGCAGCTTGGGGGGTCCAGAGGGCCAGACCCAGCACTTC.

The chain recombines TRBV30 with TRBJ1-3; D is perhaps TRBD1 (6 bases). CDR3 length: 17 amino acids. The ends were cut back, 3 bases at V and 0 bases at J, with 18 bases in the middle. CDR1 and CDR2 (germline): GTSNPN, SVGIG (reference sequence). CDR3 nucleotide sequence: TGTGCCTGGAGGAGAGGACAGACGAGATCCTCTGGAAACACCATATATTTT. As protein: CAWRRGQTRSSGNTIYF.

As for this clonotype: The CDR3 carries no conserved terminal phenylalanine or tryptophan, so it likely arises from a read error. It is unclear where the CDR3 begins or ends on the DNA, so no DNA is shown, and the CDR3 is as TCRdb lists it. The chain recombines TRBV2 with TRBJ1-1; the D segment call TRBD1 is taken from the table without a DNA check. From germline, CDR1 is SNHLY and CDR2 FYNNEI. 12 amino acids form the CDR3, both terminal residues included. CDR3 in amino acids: CASSVPGTEAYY.

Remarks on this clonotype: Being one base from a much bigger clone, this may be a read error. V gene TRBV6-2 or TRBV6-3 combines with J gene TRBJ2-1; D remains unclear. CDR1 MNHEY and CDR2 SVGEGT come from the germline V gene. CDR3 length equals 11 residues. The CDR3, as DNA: TGTGGCAGCAGTCCCGAGGATGAGCAGTTCTTC. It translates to CGSSPEDEQFF.

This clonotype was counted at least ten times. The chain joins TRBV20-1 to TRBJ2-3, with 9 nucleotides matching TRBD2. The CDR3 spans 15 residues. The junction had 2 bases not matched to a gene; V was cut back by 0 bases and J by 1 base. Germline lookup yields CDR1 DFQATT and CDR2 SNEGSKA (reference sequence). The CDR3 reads CSARDLAGGTDTQYF. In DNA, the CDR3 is TGCAGTGCTAGAGATTTAGCGGGGGGCACAGATACGCAGTATTTT.